The rows below give T cell receptor beta chains drawn from one sample of a study of identifying expanded T cells in peripheral blood. Using immunoSEQ multiplex PCR, the repertoire was profiled, and TCRdb retains in-frame clones only, with some absent. The sample contains tens of thousands of clones, around 87% of which appear only once. The specimen sequenced was blood. Source of these receptors: a person aged 18-69 years in good health. Each CDR3 is given with its conserved first and last residue. The D gene is left open where the match is weak. Clone sizes are given selectively: once, few, many, or a class where the clone is expanded.

d_call,j_call,v_call,clone_size,cdr3_aa,cdr3_nt
-,TRBJ1-4,TRBV11-2,-,CASSLDRGAYEKLFF,TGTGCCAGCAGCTTAGATCGAGGGGCTTATGAAAAACTGTTTTTT
-,TRBJ1-5,TRBV5-5,once,CASSLGPMNQPQHF,TGTGCCAGCAGCTTGGGACCGATGAATCAGCCCCAGCATTTT
-,TRBJ2-7,TRBV6-5,-,CASSYLGGAGTYEQYF,TGTGCCAGCAGTTACCTGGGGGGGGCAGGGACCTACGAGCAGTACTTC
-,TRBJ2-5,TRBV14,once,CASSQPYYRTQETQYF,TGTGCCAGCAGCCAACCCTATTACAGGACCCAAGAGACCCAGTACTTC
TRBD1,TRBJ2-6,TRBV28,-,CASTLGRTGYSGANVLTF,TGTGCCAGCACCCTAGGCCGGACAGGGTATTCTGGGGCCAACGTCCTGACTTTC
TRBD2,TRBJ2-1,TRBV28,-,CATTLAEGSSYNEQFF,TGTGCCACCACCCTAGCGGAGGGAAGCTCCTACAATGAGCAGTTCTTC
-,TRBJ2-7,TRBV6-1,-,CASTRGTSTYEQYF,TGTGCCAGCACCCGGGGGACGTCAACCTACGAGCAGTACTTC
-,TRBJ2-1,TRBV7-9,-,CASSLVSSSDEQFF,TGTGCCAGCAGCTTAGTAAGTTCGAGCGATGAGCAGTTCTTC
-,TRBJ2-5,TRBV19,-,CASSTADQETQYF,TGTGCCAGTAGTACAGCAGACCAAGAGACCCAGTACTTC
TRBD2,TRBJ2-3,TRBV27,-,CASSFSGGQEDTQYF,TGTGCCAGCAGTTTCTCGGGGGGGCAGGAAGATACGCAGTATTTT
-,TRBJ2-7,TRBV4-1,-,CASSQDPNGLPPYEQYF,TGCGCCAGCAGCCAAGATCCCAACGGACTTCCGCCCTACGAGCAGTACTTC
TRBD1,TRBJ2-3,TRBV6-1,-,CASLPGQGATDTQYF,TGTGCCTCATTACCGGGACAGGGGGCAACAGATACGCAGTATTTT
TRBD2,TRBJ2-5,TRBV28,-,CAIAPRGEGTQYF,TGTGCCATCGCACCTCGGGGGGAAGGGACCCAGTACTTC
-,TRBJ2-7,TRBV5-1,-,CASSLGVSYEQYF,TGCGCCAGCAGCTTGGGCGTTTCCTACGAGCAGTACTTC
-,TRBJ2-5,TRBV28,-,CASSFPGGAETQYF,TGTGCCAGCAGTTTCCCCGGGGGAGCTGAGACCCAGTACTTC